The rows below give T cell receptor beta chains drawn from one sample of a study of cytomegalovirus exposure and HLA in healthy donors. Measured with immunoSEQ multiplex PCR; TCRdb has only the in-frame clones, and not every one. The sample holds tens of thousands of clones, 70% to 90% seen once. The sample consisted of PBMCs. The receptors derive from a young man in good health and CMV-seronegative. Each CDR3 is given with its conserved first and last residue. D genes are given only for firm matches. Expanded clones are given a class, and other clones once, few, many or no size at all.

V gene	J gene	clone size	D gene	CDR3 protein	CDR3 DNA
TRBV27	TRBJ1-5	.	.	CASSYGDSNQPQHF	TGTGCCAGCAGTTACGGGGATAGCAATCAGCCCCAGCATTTT
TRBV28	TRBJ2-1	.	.	CASSLFSRGNEQFF	TGTGCCAGCAGTTTATTCTCCAGGGGCAATGAGCAGTTCTTC
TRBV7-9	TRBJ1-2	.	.	CASSLVAGIGGYTF	TGTGCCAGCAGCTTAGTTGCGGGGATAGGGGGCTACACCTTC
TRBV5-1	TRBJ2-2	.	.	CASSLSSTGELFF	TGCGCCAGCAGCTTGTCCAGCACCGGGGAGCTGTTTTTT
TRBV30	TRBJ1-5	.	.	CAWSVTENQPQHF	TGTGCCTGGAGTGTCACAGAAAATCAGCCCCAGCATTTT
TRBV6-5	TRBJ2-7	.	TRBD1	CASSYVSTGGHEQYF	TGTGCCAGCAGTTATGTATCTACAGGGGGCCACGAGCAGTACTTC
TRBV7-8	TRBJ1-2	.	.	CASSLVGEDYGYTF	TGTGCCAGCAGCTTAGTTGGGGAGGACTATGGCTACACCTTC
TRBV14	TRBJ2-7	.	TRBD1	CASSQVPGGDYEQYF	TGTGCCAGCAGCCAAGTACCAGGGGGTGACTACGAGCAGTACTTC
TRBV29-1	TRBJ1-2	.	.	CSVGRESGYGYTF	TGCAGCGTCGGTCGGGAGTCCGGCTATGGCTACACCTTC
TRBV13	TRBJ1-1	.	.	CASSPRDTHTEAFF	TGTGCCAGCAGCCCCCGGGACACACACACTGAAGCTTTCTTT
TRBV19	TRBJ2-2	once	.	CASTSGGHGELFF	TGTGCCAGTACCTCGGGGGGCCACGGGGAGCTGTTTTTT
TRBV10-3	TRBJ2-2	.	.	CAIRGTGELFF	TGTGCCATCCGAGGAACCGGGGAGCTGTTTTTT
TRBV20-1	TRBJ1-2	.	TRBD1	CSARGAYGYTF	TGCAGTGCCAGGGGGGCCTATGGCTACACCTTC
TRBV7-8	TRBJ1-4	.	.	CASTPPGHQQMEKLFF	TGTGCCAGCACCCCACCGGGACACCAGCAGATGGAAAAACTGTTTTTT
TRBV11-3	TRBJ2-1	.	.	CASSLSDGEQFF	TGTGCCAGCAGCTTAAGCGATGGGGAGCAGTTCTTC
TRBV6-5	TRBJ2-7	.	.	CASRQDREVYEQYF	TGTGCCAGCAGACAAGACAGGGAGGTCTACGAGCAGTACTTC
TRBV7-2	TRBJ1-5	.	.	CASSLDSLNQPQHF	TGTGCCAGCAGCCTGGACAGCCTCAATCAGCCCCAGCATTTT
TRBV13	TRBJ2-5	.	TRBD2	CASSTERASGQETQYF	TGTGCCAGCAGCACCGAGCGGGCTAGCGGCCAAGAGACCCAGTACTTC
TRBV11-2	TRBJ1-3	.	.	CASSSLTGGNTIYF	TGTGCCAGCAGCTCACTCACGGGTGGAAACACCATATATTTT
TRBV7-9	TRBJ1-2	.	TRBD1	CASSYQGDNYGYTF	TGTGCCAGCAGTTACCAGGGGGACAACTATGGCTACACCTTC
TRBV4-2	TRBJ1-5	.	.	CASSQVRAQPQHF	TGTGCCAGCAGCCAAGTTCGAGCGCAGCCCCAGCATTTT
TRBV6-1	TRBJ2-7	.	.	CASGGSEQYF	TGTGCCAGCGGGGGCTCCGAGCAGTACTTC
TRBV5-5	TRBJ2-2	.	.	CASSPSGRGRDTGELFF	TGTGCCAGCAGCCCCTCAGGGAGGGGGAGGGACACCGGGGAGCTGTTTTTT
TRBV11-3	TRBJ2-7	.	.	CASSQGLRDEQYF	TGTGCCAGCAGCCAGGGACTCCGAGACGAGCAGTACTTC
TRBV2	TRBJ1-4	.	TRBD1	CASSQTGTGYEKLFF	TGTGCCAGCAGTCAGACGGGGACAGGGTATGAAAAACTGTTTTTT
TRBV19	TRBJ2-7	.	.	CASSSAGRAYEQYF	TGTGCCAGTAGTAGTGCGGGACGAGCCTACGAGCAGTACTTC
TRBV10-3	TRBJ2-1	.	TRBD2	CAISSDRLAGGLRFF	TGTGCCATCAGCTCCGACCGACTAGCGGGGGGGCTTAGGTTCTTC
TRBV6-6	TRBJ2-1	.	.	CASSYQSGEGDNEQFF	TGTGCCAGCAGTTATCAATCAGGAGAAGGGGACAATGAGCAGTTCTTC
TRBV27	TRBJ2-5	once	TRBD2	CASSLYSSGAQETQYF	TGTGCCAGCAGTTTATATTCTAGCGGGGCCCAAGAGACCCAGTACTTC
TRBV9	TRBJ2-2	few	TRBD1	CASSVSQGAGGELFF	TGTGCCAGCAGCGTATCCCAGGGGGCGGGCGGGGAGCTGTTTTTT
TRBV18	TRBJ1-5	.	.	CASSLQPNQPQHF	TGTGCCAGCTCCCTACAGCCTAATCAGCCCCAGCATTTT
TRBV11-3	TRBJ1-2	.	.	CASSFSTQGGGYTF	TGTGCCAGCAGCTTCTCTACACAGGGTGGCGGCTACACCTTC
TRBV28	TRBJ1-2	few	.	CASRTGYGYTF	TGTGCCAGCAGGACAGGCTATGGCTACACCTTC
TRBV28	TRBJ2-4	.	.	CASRTGTLAKNIQYF	TGTGCCAGCAGAACAGGAACGCTAGCCAAAAACATTCAGTACTTC
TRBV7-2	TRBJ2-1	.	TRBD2	CASSFQRGDNEQFF	TGTGCCAGCAGCTTTCAGCGGGGAGACAATGAGCAGTTCTTC
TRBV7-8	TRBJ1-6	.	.	CASSSQVGLNSPLHF	TGTGCCAGCAGCTCACAAGTAGGACTTAATTCACCCCTCCACTTT
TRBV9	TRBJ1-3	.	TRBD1	CASSARDSGNTIYF	TGTGCCAGCAGCGCTAGGGACAGTGGAAACACCATATATTTT
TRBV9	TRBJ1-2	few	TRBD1	CASNRGGANYGYTF	TGTGCCAGCAACCGAGGGGGCGCCAACTATGGCTACACCTTC
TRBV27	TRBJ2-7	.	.	CASSPGTLVLSEQYF	TGTGCCAGCAGTCCCGGGACTTTGGTATTGTCCGAGCAGTACTTC
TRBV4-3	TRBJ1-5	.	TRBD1	CASSQDTGVLNQPQHF	TGCGCCAGCAGCCAGGATACAGGGGTCCTCAATCAGCCCCAGCATTTT
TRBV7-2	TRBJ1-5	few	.	CASSPPDTYQPQHF	TGTGCCAGCAGCCCCCCGGACACCTATCAGCCCCAGCATTTT
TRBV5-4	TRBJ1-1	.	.	CASSLNSPVALAFF	TGTGCCAGCAGCTTGAACAGCCCCGTCGCGCTAGCTTTCTTT